These 12 T cell receptor beta chains were sequenced from one sample in a study of chemoradiotherapy in HPV16-positive cancers. Clones were sequenced by immunoSEQ multiplex PCR, and TCRdb holds only the in-frame ones, with some missing. The sample lists fewer than 1,500 clones, about 80% occurring once. The sample was tumor tissue, taken from a patient who underwent chemoradiotherapy. The receptors were gathered from a human donor with HPV-associated anogenital cancer.

V and J are TRBV4-3 and TRBJ2-2; D is unresolved. Germline V lookup: CDR1 LGHNA, CDR2 YSLEER. V was clipped by 1 base and J by 2 bases, with 8 bases between them. The CDR3 covers 15 residues. Written as DNA, the CDR3 is TGCGCCAGCAGCCAAGGGACCACAAACACCGGGGAGCTGTTTTTT. Translation gives CASSQGTTNTGELFF.

The chain recombines TRBV4-1 with TRBJ1-1; weak D call: TRBD1 (6 bases). V was clipped by 0 bases and J by 1 base, with 12 bases between them. CDR1 and CDR2 from the germline V gene are MGHRA and YSYEKL. This CDR3 has 16 residues. DNA for the CDR3: TGCGCCAGCAGCCAAGAGAGGGGGTTGAGGAACACTGAAGCTTTCTTT. Protein sequence: CASSQERGLRNTEAFF.

J is TRBJ1-3 and V is TRBV30; no clear D. Germline CDR1 and CDR2: GTSNPN and SVGIG (reference sequence). Trimming took 0 bases from V and 0 from J, leaving 12 bases between them. The CDR3 loop spans 16 amino acids. The CDR3 DNA sequence: TGTGCCTGGAGTGTAAGTCAGACACTCTCTGGAAACACCATATATTTT. It specifies CAWSVSQTLSGNTIYF.

The chain combines TRBV2 with TRBJ1-5, with D unresolved. Trimming cost V 5 bases and J 6 bases, with 17 bases left between them. The CDR3 is 15 amino acids. Germline assignment: CDR1 SNHLY and CDR2 FYNNEI. CDR3 in amino acids: CASSSRLVSSQPQHF. The DNA for the CDR3 is TGTGCCAGCAGTTCCCGACTGGTATCCAGTCAGCCCCAGCATTTT.

The chain joins TRBV28 to TRBJ1-1; D uncertain. V was clipped by 4 bases and J by 1 base, with 19 bases between them. Germline V gene lookup returns CDR1 MDHEN and CDR2 SYDVKM. The length of the CDR3 is 17 residues. The CDR3 nucleotides are TGTGCCAGCAGTTCACCCCCCACTTCACGACCGAACACTGAAGCTTTCTTT. Amino acids: CASSSPPTSRPNTEAFF.

The chain combines TRBV6-1 with TRBJ2-7; no reliable D call. The CDR3 sequence is 15 residues long. Per germline, CDR1 MNHNS and CDR2 SASEGT. V lost 3 bases to trimming and J lost 0 bases, with 12 bases between them. CDR3 DNA sequence: TGTGCCAGCAGTGAGCTCTCCGGGTCCTCCTACGAGCAGTACTTC. Protein product: CASSELSGSSYEQYF.

This chain connects TRBV19 to TRBJ1-1; D is ambiguous. Germline CDR1 reads LNHDA; CDR2 reads SQIVND (reference sequence). V was clipped by 4 bases and J by 7 bases, with 7 bases between them. CDR3 length: 11 amino acids. The CDR3 loop reads CASSNTGEAFF. CDR3 in DNA: TGTGCCAGTAGTAACACGGGTGAAGCTTTCTTT.

The chain combines TRBV7-9 with TRBJ1-2, with D uncertain. In germline, CDR1 is SEHNR, CDR2 FQNEAQ (reference sequence). The CDR3 extends over 11 amino acids. Trimming took off 4 bases at V and 8 bases at J, with 8 bases between the two ends. CDR3 nucleotide sequence: TGTGCCAGCAGCTCCCTCAGGGGCTACACCTTC. This translates into CASSSLRGYTF.

J is TRBJ2-2 and V is TRBV10-1; D may be TRBD2 (6 bases). The germline V and J ends were trimmed by 4 bases and 3 bases, with 12 bases remaining between them. CDR3 size: 15 residues. Germline CDR1 and CDR2: WNHNN and SYGVQD (reference sequence). The DNA of the CDR3 is TGCGCCAGCAGTGTAGGGACTCTTGACACCGGGGAGCTGTTTTTT. Its protein is CASSVGTLDTGELFF.

The V and J genes are TRBV4-1 and TRBJ2-2, with TRBD1 identical over 10 bases. This CDR3 is built from 16 residues. Germline assignment: CDR1 MGHRA and CDR2 YSYEKL. The ends lost 4 bases at V and 6 bases at J; junction bases unmatched: 8. CDR3 sequence: CASSPFGTGAPGELFF. DNA for the CDR3: TGCGCCAGCAGCCCCTTTGGGACAGGGGCTCCCGGGGAGCTGTTTTTT.

The genes are TRBV2 and TRBJ2-5; D is unclear. The germline V gene has CDR1 SNHLY and CDR2 FYNNEI. V lost 1 base and J lost 5, with 8 bases in between. This CDR3 contains 13 residues. The CDR3 DNA follows: TGTGCCAGCAGTGAAGGTGGATTTGAGACCCAGTACTTC. Translated, it gives CASSEGGFETQYF. Full variable domain (missing parts from reference TRBV2 and TRBJ2-5): EPEVTQTPSHQVTQMGQEVILRCVPISNHLYFYWYRQILGQKVEFLVSFYNNEISEKSEIFDDQFSVERPDGSNFTLKIRSTKLEDSAMYFCASSEGGFETQYFGPGTRLLVL.

The chain links TRBV7-8 to TRBJ2-7; possible D gene TRBD2, 7 bases. V lost 0 bases and J 6 bases, leaving 15 bases between the germline ends. The CDR3 is 15 residues long. Germline CDR1 SGHVS, CDR2 FQNEAQ. The CDR3 DNA follows: TGTGCCAGCAGCTTAGCGGGAGGGGGGCTAGTCGAGCAGTACTTC. As protein: CASSLAGGGLVEQYF. Using reference TRBV7-8 and TRBJ2-7 for the parts outside the CDR3, the full variable domain is GAGVSQSPRYKVAKRGQDVALRCDPISGHVSLFWYQQALGQGPEFLTYFQNEAQLDKSGLPSDRFFAERPEGSVSTLKIQRTQQEDSAVYLCASSLAGGGLVEQYFGPGTRLTVT.